A selection of T cell receptor beta chains follows, all from one sample in a study of Ad26.COV2.S vaccination and SARS-CoV-2 variants. Generated by immunoSEQ multiplex PCR, the TCRdb table keeps only in-frame clones and is missing some. The data contain around 250,000 clones, roughly 87% of them singletons. Source: peripheral blood, taken in a trial of Ad26.COV2.S vaccine versus placebo. The receptors were sampled from a person aged 18-65 years who received the Ad26.COV2.S COVID-19 vaccine or a placebo. Each CDR3 is given with its conserved first and last residue. D genes are given only for firm matches. Size tells how often a clone was seen (once, few, many) or the class of an expanded clone, and some rows leave it out.

-	16	-	TRBV5-6	TRBJ1-1	CASSAPGHYMNTEAFF	TGTGCCAGCAGCGCACCGGGACATTATATGAACACTGAAGCTTTCTTT
-	15	-	TRBV9	TRBJ1-1	CASGNSQGANTEAFF	TGTGCCAGCGGAAACTCGCAGGGCGCGAACACTGAAGCTTTCTTT
-	15	TRBD2	TRBV9	TRBJ2-5	CASSVDSGTQETQYF	TGTGCCAGCAGCGTAGATAGCGGGACCCAAGAGACCCAGTACTTC
-	15	-	TRBV5-1	TRBJ2-1	CASSLVPDSYNEQFF	TGCGCCAGCAGCTTGGTGCCAGACTCCTACAATGAGCAGTTCTTC
-	15	-	TRBV30	TRBJ1-4	CAWSVRGGWGEKLFF	TGTGCCTGGAGTGTACGCGGGGGATGGGGTGAAAAACTGTTTTTT
-	15	-	TRBV6-6	TRBJ1-5	CASSPGGNSNQPQHF	TGTGCCAGCAGTCCCGGGGGCAATAGCAATCAGCCCCAGCATTTT
-	17	TRBD1	TRBV29-1	TRBJ1-2	CSVGSRDRGRRNYGYTF	TGCAGCGTTGGATCTCGAGACAGGGGGCGAAGAAACTATGGCTACACCTTC
-	18	TRBD2	TRBV5-6	TRBJ2-3	CASSPGTSGGFSTDTQYF	TGTGCCAGCAGCCCAGGGACTAGCGGGGGTTTCAGCACAGATACGCAGTATTTT
-	12	-	TRBV30	TRBJ1-1	CAWTFGNTEAFF	TGTGCCTGGACTTTTGGGAACACTGAAGCTTTCTTT
-	15	-	TRBV3-1/TRBV3-2	TRBJ1-1	CASSFPSQGNTEAFF	TGTGCCAGCAGCTTTCCTTCACAGGGGAACACTGAAGCTTTCTTT
-	13	TRBD1	TRBV30	TRBJ1-1	CAWSVDRDTEAFF	TGTGCCTGGAGTGTTGACAGGGACACTGAAGCTTTCTTT
-	16	-	TRBV5-1	TRBJ2-4	CASSLGSDQAKNIQYF	TGCGCCAGCAGCTTGGGTAGCGACCAAGCCAAAAACATTCAGTACTTC
-	14	-	TRBV3-1/TRBV3-2	TRBJ1-3	CASSQDAGGYTIYF	TGTGCCAGCAGCCAAGATGCGGGGGGTTACACCATATATTTT
few	17	TRBD2	TRBV7-3	TRBJ2-3	CASSLGSSGGRADTQYF	TGTGCCAGCAGCTTAGGTTCTAGCGGGGGCCGGGCAGATACGCAGTATTTT
-	13	TRBD1	TRBV7-7	TRBJ2-5	CASSSDRGETQYF	TGTGCTAGCAGTTCGGACAGGGGAGAGACCCAGTACTTC
-	14	TRBD2	TRBV19	TRBJ2-1	CASFGLAGRGEQFF	TGTGCCAGCTTTGGACTAGCGGGAAGGGGCGAGCAGTTCTTC
-	14	-	TRBV6-5	TRBJ1-1	CASSFLGRASEAFF	TGTGCCAGCAGTTTCCTTGGACGGGCCAGCGAAGCTTTCTTT
-	17	-	TRBV4-2	TRBJ2-1	CASSQERGAAGGNEQFF	TGTGCCAGCAGCCAAGAAAGGGGGGCGGCAGGGGGCAATGAGCAGTTCTTC
-	14	TRBD1	TRBV27	TRBJ1-5	CASSGTGRVQPQHF	TGTGCCAGCAGTGGGACAGGGCGAGTTCAGCCCCAGCATTTT
-	20	TRBD1	TRBV18	TRBJ2-6	CASSPNSRTGAEEGANVLTF	TGTGCCAGCTCACCAAATAGTCGGACAGGGGCGGAGGAGGGGGCCAACGTCCTGACTTTC
-	13	TRBD1	TRBV4-3	TRBJ2-1	CASSPGQGSEQFF	TGCGCCAGCAGCCCGGGACAGGGCAGTGAGCAGTTCTTC
-	13	-	TRBV28	TRBJ1-5	CASRTVSNQPQHF	TGTGCCAGCAGGACGGTTAGCAATCAGCCCCAGCATTTT
-	13	TRBD1	TRBV15	TRBJ1-2	CATSSWTGNGYTF	TGTGCCACCAGCAGCTGGACAGGGAATGGCTACACCTTC